The present entry profiles one T cell receptor beta chain with its context. These data come from a study of OX40 agonist ivuxolimab in advanced cancers. Turning to the study itself: Patients received ivuxolimab, an agonistic anti-OX40 (CD134) antibody. Cancers in dose escalation were hepatocellular, melanoma, renal cell and head and neck. Partial responses were seen in three patients, one with hepatocellular carcinoma and two with cutaneous melanoma.

Autoimmune disease history or systemic immunosuppression excluded patients. Here immunoSEQ multiplex PCR was the method, and the copy in TCRdb shows in-frame clones only, minus some. The sample has about 50,000 clones, around 84% seen once. Trimming took 4 bases from V and 8 from J, leaving 15 bases between them. There are 14 residues in the CDR3. Germline loops: CDR1 SGHNT, CDR2 YYREEE (reference sequence). The chain uses TRBV5-4 and TRBJ2-2; no reliable D call. This TCR was sampled from an adult with an advanced solid tumor such as melanoma, head and neck, liver or kidney cancer. The sequencing used CD4+ or CD8+ T cells sorted from blood, collected in a trial of the OX40 agonist ivuxolimab. The CDR3 reads CASSKSSIAGELFF. CDR3 coding DNA: TGTGCCAGCAGCAAATCCTCAATCGCGGGGGAGCTGTTTTTT. The full variable domain, rest sourced from reference TRBV5-4 and TRBJ2-2, is ETGVTQSPTHLIKTRGQQVTLRCSSQSGHNTVSWYQQALGQGPQFIFQYYREEENGRGNFPPRFSGLQFPNYSSELNVNALELDDSALYLCASSKSSIAGELFFGEGSRLTVL.